The 28 T cell receptor beta chains in this list originate from one sample, sequenced in a study of control samples from healthy donors and cancer patients. Profiling relied on immunoSEQ multiplex PCR, and the TCRdb table lists in-frame clones only, not all of them. The sample gives roughly 160,000 clones, around 90% of which show up once; under 5% is in the top ten. Material: blood. The receptors were sampled from a woman aged 25 to 39 in good health.

CDR3 residues: CASSLATTEAFF. The DNA for the CDR3 is TGTGCCAGCAGTTTAGCAACCACGGAGGCTTTCTTT. The V and J genes are TRBV12-3 or TRBV12-4 and TRBJ1-1; D unclear. The CDR3 length is 12 residues. Deletions cut 0 bases from V and 11 bases from J, with 10 bases between.

The J gene is TRBJ1-2, the V gene TRBV7-8; D remains ambiguous. This CDR3 spans 14 amino acids. The V end lost 5 bases, the J end lost 4 bases, and 14 bases lay between the germline ends. Germline loops: CDR1 SGHVS, CDR2 FQNEAQ. The DNA of the CDR3 is TGTGCCAGCAGCCCATCCACAGTTAGCTATGGCTACACCTTC. Its translation is CASSPSTVSYGYTF.

The chain combines TRBV13 with TRBJ1-1; D may be TRBD1 (5 bases). This CDR3 has 15 amino acids. Looked up from germline, CDR1 is PRHDT and CDR2 is FYEKMQ (reference sequence). V was clipped by 5 bases and J by 4 bases, with 17 bases between them. The chain's CDR3 is CASSPLSREGTEAFF. The CDR3 coding sequence is TGTGCCAGCAGCCCCCTGAGCAGGGAGGGCACTGAAGCTTTCTTT.

The genes are TRBV10-3 and TRBJ2-1, with 8 bases aligning to TRBD2. Germline values: CDR1 ENHRY, CDR2 SYGVKD. Unmatched junction bases numbered 5, after V lost 4 bases and J lost 0 bases. The length of the CDR3 is 16 residues. DNA of the CDR3: TGTGCCATCAGTGCGGTGGGGACTAGCTCCTACAATGAGCAGTTCTTC. As protein: CAISAVGTSSYNEQFF.

About this clone itself: One junction end disagrees with the germline gene, perhaps due to a read error. V gene TRBV5-1 combines with J gene TRBJ1-1; 7 bases fit TRBD1. The CDR3 is made up of 14 amino acids. Germline CDR1 reads SGHRS; CDR2 reads YFSETQ. CDR3 protein: CASRRTTGNAEAFF. The CDR3 bases are TGCGCCAGCAGGCGGACGACAGGGAACGCTGAAGCTTTCTTT.

Of note for this clone: This CDR3 is also generated by other DNA sequences in the sample. The rearrangement joins TRBV6-5 to TRBJ2-5; 9 positions match TRBD1. Germline V gives CDR1 MNHEY, CDR2 SVGAGI. The CDR3 extends over 13 amino acids. The junction had 4 bases not matched to a gene; V was cut back by 7 bases and J by 4 bases. CDR3 nucleotides: TGTGCCAGCACTACAGGGGGCCGAGAGACCCAGTACTTC. This sequence encodes CASTTGGRETQYF.

The genes are TRBV11-2 and TRBJ2-7; D is undetermined. CDR1 SGHAT and CDR2 FQNNGV come from the germline V gene. Between the trimmed V and J ends, which lost 7 bases and 1 base, there was a span of 17 bases. This CDR3 spans 15 amino acids. The CDR3 loop reads CASINPRDTSYEQYF. CDR3 nucleotides: TGTGCCAGCATCAACCCCCGAGACACATCCTACGAGCAGTACTTC.

The J gene is TRBJ2-1, the V gene TRBV24-1, with TRBD1 as a possible D gene (5 bases). Germline-derived CDR1 and CDR2 are KGHDR and SFDVKD. This CDR3 is 14 amino acids long. Between the trimmed V and J ends, which lost 5 bases and 4 bases, there was a span of 11 bases. For the CDR3, the DNA is TGTGCCACCAGTGTACAGGCGAATTACAATGAGCAGTTCTTC. It encodes CATSVQANYNEQFF.

This chain joins TRBV11-2 and TRBJ1-3; possibly TRBD1 for D (5 bases). Germline lookup yields CDR1 SGHAT and CDR2 FQNNGV. CDR3 length equals 14 residues. Trimming cost V 4 bases and J 4 bases, with 11 bases left between them. The CDR3 spells CASSSRDGGNTIYF. As DNA, the CDR3 is TGTGCCAGCAGCTCCCGGGACGGCGGAAACACCATATATTTT.

This clone was recorded a few times. CDR3 residues: CATSRAKGENEKLFF. As DNA, the CDR3 is TGTGCCACCAGCAGAGCAAAGGGGGAAAATGAAAAACTGTTTTTT. The chain is built from TRBV15 and TRBJ1-4; a weak D match, TRBD1 (6 bases). This CDR3 comprises 15 residues. V dropped 1 base and J dropped 5 bases, with 11 bases sitting between them. Germline V lookup: CDR1 LNHNV, CDR2 YYDKDF (reference sequence).

The rearrangement links TRBV24-1 to TRBJ2-3, with TRBD1 identical over 7 bases. The CDR3 is 17 residues long. The V gene's germline CDR1 is KGHDR and CDR2 SFDVKD. The ends lost 4 bases at V and 2 bases at J; junction bases unmatched: 11. The CDR3 region has the DNA TGTGCCACCAGTGACCCACCACGGGACAGATACACAGATACGCAGTATTTT. Encoded protein: CATSDPPRDRYTDTQYF.

V is TRBV11-3 and J is TRBJ2-1; D remains ambiguous. This CDR3 region has 13 residues. Looked up from germline, CDR1 is SGHNT and CDR2 is YENEEA. V lost 0 bases, J lost 7 bases, and 7 bases lay in between. The chain's CDR3 is CASSLDLVNEQFF. In DNA, the CDR3 is TGTGCCAGCAGCTTAGATCTAGTGAATGAGCAGTTCTTC.

The chain uses TRBV5-4 and TRBJ2-7, with D perhaps being TRBD1 or TRBD2 (5 bases each). Germline CDR1 reads SGHNT; CDR2 reads YYREEE (reference sequence). This CDR3 has 19 residues. With 8 bases removed from V and 2 bases from J, the gap between germline ends came to 32 bases. In nucleotides, the CDR3 is TGTGCCAGGAGGGTGGCTTTTGTTAAGACAGTCACGCACCCCTACGAGCAGTACTTC. Protein product: CARRVAFVKTVTHPYEQYF.

The chain joins TRBV21-1 to TRBJ1-1; the DNA was not used to check the table's D call, TRBD1. TRBV21-1 has pseudogene status. The CDR3 is 13 amino acids. The CDR3 spells CAGQGFCSTEAFF. The CDR3 DNA follows: TGTGCCGGACAGGGGTTTTGTAGCACTGAAGCTTTCTTT.

The chain has TRBV27 and TRBJ1-1; perhaps TRBD1 as D (5 bases). Germline CDR1 MNHEY, CDR2 SMNVEV (reference sequence). The CDR3 covers 14 residues. The germline V and J ends were trimmed by 7 bases and 0 bases, with 12 bases remaining between them. DNA for the CDR3: TGTGCCAGCACCCCGGGGGGGATGAACACTGAAGCTTTCTTT. Amino acids: CASTPGGMNTEAFF.

The chain combines TRBV7-2 with TRBJ1-6, with D tentatively TRBD1 (6 bases). Trimming removed 2 bases at V and 8 bases at J, with 16 bases between. In germline, CDR1 is SGHTA, CDR2 FQGNSA. CDR3 size: 16 residues. The chain's CDR3 is CASSLRVGGPYSPLHF. CDR3 nucleotide sequence: TGTGCCAGCAGCTTACGGGTCGGGGGGCCATATTCACCCCTCCACTTT.

This clone showed up just a few times. This chain uses TRBV5-6 with TRBJ2-7; maybe TRBD2 (5 bases). V shed 4 bases and J shed 7 bases, with 15 bases lying between them. Germline V gene lookup returns CDR1 SGHDT and CDR2 YYEEEE. The CDR3 extends over 13 amino acids. CDR3 region: CASSPGRTGEQYF. In nucleotides, the CDR3 is TGTGCCAGCAGCCCAGGTAGGACGGGAGAGCAGTACTTC.

The CDR3 loop is CASSQGGDTQYF. Here the CDR3 DNA reads TGTGCCAGCAGCCAAGGTGGGGATACGCAGTATTTT. The V call is TRBV3-1 (or the pseudogene TRBV3-2), the J call TRBJ2-3; unclear D gene. This CDR3 is built from 12 residues. Trimming shortened V by 1 base and J by 6 bases, and 5 bases separated the two germline ends. Germline CDR1 and CDR2: LGHDT and YNNKEL (reference sequence).

The chain has TRBV29-1 and TRBJ2-1; 10 nucleotides match TRBD2. This CDR3 region has 14 residues. Germline V CDR1 and CDR2: SQVTM, ANQGSEA. Unmatched junction bases numbered 8, after V lost 3 bases and J lost 9 bases. Here the CDR3 reads CSVDVLAGRSEQFF. The CDR3 DNA is TGCAGCGTTGATGTACTAGCGGGAAGGAGTGAGCAGTTCTTC.

The CDR3 sequence is CASSLGGRTGYTF. For the CDR3, the DNA is TGTGCCAGCAGTTTAGGAGGGAGGACTGGCTACACCTTC. This sequence joins TRBV27 and TRBJ1-2, with no clear D. CDR3 length: 13 residues. The V end lost 2 bases, the J end lost 7 bases, and 11 bases lay between the germline ends. Germline CDR1 is MNHEY and CDR2 is SMNVEV (reference sequence).

V usage is TRBV11-2 and J usage is TRBJ1-2; D is undetermined. With 5 bases removed from V and 2 bases from J, the gap between germline ends came to 15 bases. The CDR3 is 15 amino acids. Germline lookup yields CDR1 SGHAT and CDR2 FQNNGV. The CDR3 nucleotides read TGTGCCAGCAGCCGAGGAGAGGGTCTAAACTATGGCTACACCTTC. As protein: CASSRGEGLNYGYTF.

V usage is TRBV9 and J usage is TRBJ1-1; 8 nucleotides match TRBD1. The ends lost 6 bases at V and 7 bases at J; junction bases unmatched: 11. The germline gives CDR1 SGDLS, CDR2 YYNGEE. The CDR3 loop spans 14 amino acids. The CDR3 spells CASTDTGGHIEAFF. The CDR3 nucleotides are TGTGCCAGCACTGACACAGGGGGGCATATTGAAGCTTTCTTT.

This chain uses TRBV27 with TRBJ1-2, with D unclear. The germline V gene has CDR1 MNHEY and CDR2 SMNVEV (reference sequence). V was trimmed by 6 bases and J by 6 bases, leaving 14 bases between them. This CDR3 comprises 13 residues. CDR3 sequence (DNA): TGTGCCAGCAGACCCCAAGGCGGCGATGGCTACACCTTC. Encoded protein: CASRPQGGDGYTF.

The chain carries TRBV6-6 and TRBJ1-2, with 7 bases lining up with TRBD1. The V gene's germline CDR1 is MNHNY and CDR2 SVGAGI (reference sequence). The CDR3 is 14 amino acids. Trimming cost V 6 bases and J 4 bases; bases outside gene matches: 8. CDR3 protein: CASSPKTGSYGYTF. In nucleotides, the CDR3 is TGTGCCAGCAGCCCAAAGACAGGGTCCTATGGCTACACCTTC.

V gene TRBV3-1 (or the pseudogene TRBV3-2) combines with J gene TRBJ2-1; 8 bases are a match to TRBD2. This CDR3 has 16 amino acids. Germline V lookup: CDR1 LGHDT, CDR2 YNNKEL (reference sequence). V lost 0 bases to trimming and J lost 4 bases; unmatched junction nucleotides: 5. In DNA, the CDR3 is TGTGCCAGCAGCCAAGAACGAACTAGCGGTTACAATGAGCAGTTCTTC. This codes for CASSQERTSGYNEQFF.

This clone has a single count. Other DNA variants within this sample encode the same CDR3. The V call is TRBV12-3 or TRBV12-4, the J call TRBJ2-7; D gene uncertain. The CDR3 covers 13 residues. With 3 bases removed from V and 0 bases from J, the gap between germline ends came to 6 bases. The CDR3 nucleotides are TGTGCCAGCAGTTTGAGCCTCTCCTACGAGCAGTACTTC. It codes for CASSLSLSYEQYF.

The CDR3 DNA reads TGTGCCAGTAGTAAACACGAACAACGGACTTCACCCCTCCACTTT. Translating it yields CASSKHEQRTSPLHF. The V call is TRBV19, the J call TRBJ1-6; D not certain. The CDR3 contains 15 residues. Germline CDR1 LNHDA, CDR2 SQIVND (reference sequence). V was shortened by 4 bases and J by 9 bases, with 16 bases between the two germline ends.

V is TRBV6-5 and J is TRBJ2-2; TRBD2 might be the D (5 bases). CDR3 length: 15 amino acids. Deletions cut 7 bases from V and 0 bases from J, with 12 bases between. The V gene's germline CDR1 is MNHEY and CDR2 SVGAGI. The CDR3 reads CASNYRGPNTGELFF. The CDR3 nucleotides are TGTGCCAGCAACTACCGGGGTCCGAACACCGGGGAGCTGTTTTTT.